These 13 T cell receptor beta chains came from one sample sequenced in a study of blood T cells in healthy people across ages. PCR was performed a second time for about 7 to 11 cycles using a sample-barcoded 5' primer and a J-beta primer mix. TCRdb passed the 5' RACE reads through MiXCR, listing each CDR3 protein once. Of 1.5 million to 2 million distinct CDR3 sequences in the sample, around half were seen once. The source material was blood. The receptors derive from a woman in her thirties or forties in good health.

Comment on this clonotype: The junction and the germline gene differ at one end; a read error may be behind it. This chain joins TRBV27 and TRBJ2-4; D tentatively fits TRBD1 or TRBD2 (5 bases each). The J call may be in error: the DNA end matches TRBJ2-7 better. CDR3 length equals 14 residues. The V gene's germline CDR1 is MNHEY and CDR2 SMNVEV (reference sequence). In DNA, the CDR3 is TGTGTCAGCAGTAAACAGGAGGCGCCCTACGAGCAGTACTTC. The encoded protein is CVSSKQEAPYEQYF.

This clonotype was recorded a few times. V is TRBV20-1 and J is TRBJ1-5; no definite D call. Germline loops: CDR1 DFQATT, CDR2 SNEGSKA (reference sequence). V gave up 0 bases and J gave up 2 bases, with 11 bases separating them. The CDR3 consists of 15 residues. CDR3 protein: CSARDPGRGNQPQHF. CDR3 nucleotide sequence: TGCAGTGCTAGAGATCCTGGGAGAGGCAATCAGCCCCAGCATTTT.

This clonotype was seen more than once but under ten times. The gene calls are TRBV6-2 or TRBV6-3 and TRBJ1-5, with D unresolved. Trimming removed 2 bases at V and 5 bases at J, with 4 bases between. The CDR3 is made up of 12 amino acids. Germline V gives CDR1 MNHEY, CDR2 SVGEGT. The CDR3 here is CASSYGDQPQHF. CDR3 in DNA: TGTGCCAGCAGTTACGGGGATCAGCCCCAGCATTTT.

The CDR3 reads CASSQDSGALTYEQYF. The CDR3 DNA is TGCGCCAGCAGCCAAGATTCAGGTGCACTAACCTACGAGCAGTACTTC. The chain links TRBV4-1 to TRBJ2-5; no definite D call. Near its end, the DNA agrees better with TRBJ2-7, so the J call may be wrong. CDR3 length: 16 amino acids. Looked up from germline, CDR1 is MGHRA and CDR2 is YSYEKL.

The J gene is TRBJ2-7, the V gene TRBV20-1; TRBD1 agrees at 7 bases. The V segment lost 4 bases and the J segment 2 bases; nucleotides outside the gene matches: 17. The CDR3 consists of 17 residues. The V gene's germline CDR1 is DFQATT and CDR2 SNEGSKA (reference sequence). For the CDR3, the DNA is TGCAGTGCTAAACCGGGACAGCCGATCTCACCACCCTACGAGCAGTACTTC. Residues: CSAKPGQPISPPYEQYF.

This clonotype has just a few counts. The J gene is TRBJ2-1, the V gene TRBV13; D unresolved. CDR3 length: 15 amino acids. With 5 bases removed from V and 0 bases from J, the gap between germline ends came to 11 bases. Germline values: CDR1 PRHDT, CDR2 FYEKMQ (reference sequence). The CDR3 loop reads CASSVISSSYNEQFF. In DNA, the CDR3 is TGTGCCAGCAGCGTTATTTCGAGCTCCTACAATGAGCAGTTCTTC.

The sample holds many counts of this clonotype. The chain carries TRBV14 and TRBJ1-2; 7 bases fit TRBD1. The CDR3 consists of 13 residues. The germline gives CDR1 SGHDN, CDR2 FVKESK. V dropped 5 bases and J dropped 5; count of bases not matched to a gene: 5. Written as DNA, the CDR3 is TGTGCCAGCAGCGACAGGGATTCGTATGGCTACACCTTC. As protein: CASSDRDSYGYTF.

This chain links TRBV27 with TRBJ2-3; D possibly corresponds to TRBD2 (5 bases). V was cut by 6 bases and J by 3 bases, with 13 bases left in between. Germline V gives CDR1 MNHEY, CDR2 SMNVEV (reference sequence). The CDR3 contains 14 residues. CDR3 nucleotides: TGTGCCAGCAGCCGACGGCGACTAACAGATACGCAGTATTTT. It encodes CASSRRRLTDTQYF.

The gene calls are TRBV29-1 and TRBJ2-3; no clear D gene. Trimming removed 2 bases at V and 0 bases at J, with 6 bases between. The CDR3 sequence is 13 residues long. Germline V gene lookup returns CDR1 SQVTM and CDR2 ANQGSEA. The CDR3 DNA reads TGCAGCGTTGAACTCGAGAGCACAGATACGCAGTATTTT. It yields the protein CSVELESTDTQYF.

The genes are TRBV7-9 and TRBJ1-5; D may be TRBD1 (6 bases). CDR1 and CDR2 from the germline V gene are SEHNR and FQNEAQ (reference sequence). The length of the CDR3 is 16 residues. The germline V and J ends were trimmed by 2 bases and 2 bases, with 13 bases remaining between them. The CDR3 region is CASSLSSQGGNQPQHF. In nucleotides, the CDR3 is TGTGCCAGCAGCTTATCGTCACAGGGCGGCAATCAGCCCCAGCATTTT.

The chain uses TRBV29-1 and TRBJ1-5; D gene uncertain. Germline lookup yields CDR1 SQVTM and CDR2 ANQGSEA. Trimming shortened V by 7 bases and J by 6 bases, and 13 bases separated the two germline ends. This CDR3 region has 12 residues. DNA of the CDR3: TGCAGCGGGATCACCGGGAGTCAGCCCCAGCATTTT. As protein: CSGITGSQPQHF.

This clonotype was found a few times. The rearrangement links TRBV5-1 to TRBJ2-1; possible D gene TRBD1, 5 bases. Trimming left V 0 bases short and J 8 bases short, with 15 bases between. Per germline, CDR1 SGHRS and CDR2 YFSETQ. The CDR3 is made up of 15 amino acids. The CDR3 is CASSLVLTVGHEQFF. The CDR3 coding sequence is TGCGCCAGCAGCTTGGTTTTGACAGTTGGGCATGAGCAGTTCTTC.

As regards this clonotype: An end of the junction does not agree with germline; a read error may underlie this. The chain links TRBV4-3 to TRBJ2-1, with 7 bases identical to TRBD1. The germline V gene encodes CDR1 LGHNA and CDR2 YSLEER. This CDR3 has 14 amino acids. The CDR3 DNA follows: TGCGCCAGCAGCCAAGTAACAGGGGTTAATGGGCAGTTCTTC. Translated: CASSQVTGVNGQFF.